The 18 T cell receptor beta chains listed next were all sequenced from one sample in a study of blood T cell repertoires in COVID-19. The repertoire was sequenced with immunoSEQ multiplex PCR; TCRdb's copy has only in-frame clones and lacks some. This sample carries about 480,000 clones, around 87% of them seen once, and the ten largest clones take roughly 1.9%. The sequencing sample was made of PBMCs or T cells enriched from blood (not recorded which). The receptors stem from a woman aged 35 to 49 who had recovered from COVID-19.

This clone was seen only a few times. The chain carries TRBV27 and TRBJ2-1; TRBD2 matches 9 bases. V was clipped by 7 bases and J by 9 bases; unmatched bases: 10. The CDR3 is made up of 14 amino acids. Germline CDR1 MNHEY, CDR2 SMNVEV (reference sequence). The CDR3 reads CASKQGLAGFEQFF. The CDR3 DNA is TGTGCCAGCAAGCAAGGGCTAGCGGGATTTGAGCAGTTCTTC.

As for this clone: Germline is not matched at one junction end, which may reflect a read error. The chain carries TRBV30 and TRBJ1-2; 8 positions match TRBD1. Germline CDR1 GTSNPN, CDR2 SVGIG (reference sequence). The CDR3 has 12 residues. The CDR3 coding sequence is TGTGCCTGGAGTATCCGGACAGGGCCCTTACACTTC. Translating it yields CAWSIRTGPLHF.

For this clone: The same CDR3 arises from other DNA sequences in this sample as well. The chain combines TRBV12-3 or TRBV12-4 with TRBJ1-1; D ambiguous. The CDR3 contains 13 residues. Deletions cut 2 bases from V and 2 bases from J, with 6 bases between. The CDR3 coding sequence is TGTGCCAGCAGTTTACAACTTAACACTGAAGCTTTCTTT. The encoded protein is CASSLQLNTEAFF.

The chain joins TRBV29-1 to TRBJ1-2, with TRBD1 identical over 7 bases. Germline CDR1 SQVTM, CDR2 ANQGSEA. The CDR3 runs 14 residues. The V segment lost 2 bases and the J segment 4 bases; nucleotides outside the gene matches: 7. The CDR3 sequence is CSVELGWDSYGYTF. Here the CDR3 DNA reads TGCAGCGTTGAACTGGGGTGGGACAGCTATGGCTACACCTTC.

This chain joins TRBV10-2 and TRBJ2-7; weak D call: TRBD2 (5 bases). CDR1 and CDR2 from the germline V gene are WSHSY and SAAADI. The V and J ends lost 3 bases and 3 bases respectively, with 9 bases between them. The CDR3 spans 13 residues. The DNA for the CDR3 is TGCGCCAGCAGTGAACAGCGGAGCTACGAGCAGTACTTC. Translating it yields CASSEQRSYEQYF.

The V and J genes are TRBV11-2 and TRBJ2-1; D is perhaps TRBD2 (6 bases). CDR1 SGHAT and CDR2 FQNNGV come from the germline V gene. With 0 bases removed from V and 7 bases from J, the gap between germline ends came to 10 bases. This CDR3 contains 14 residues. This CDR3 reads CASSLDGSINEQFF. The CDR3 nucleotides read TGTGCCAGCAGCTTAGACGGGAGTATTAATGAGCAGTTCTTC.

The rearrangement uses TRBV27 and TRBJ2-7, with 7 bases lining up with TRBD1. The CDR3 extends over 14 amino acids. J was trimmed by 3 bases and V by 7 bases; bases with no gene match: 9. Germline V gene lookup returns CDR1 MNHEY and CDR2 SMNVEV (reference sequence). The CDR3 sequence: CASTPGTESYEQYF. In DNA form, the CDR3 reads TGTGCCAGCACCCCCGGGACAGAAAGCTACGAGCAGTACTTC.

This chain uses TRBV15 with TRBJ1-4, with D possibly matching TRBD1 (5 bases). Trimming took 1 base from V and 5 from J, leaving 11 bases between them. This CDR3 spans 15 amino acids. CDR1 is LNHNV and CDR2 is YYDKDF in the germline V gene (reference sequence). Here the CDR3 DNA reads TGTGCCACCAGCAGAGCTGGGGGGAAGAATGAAAAACTGTTTTTT. It specifies CATSRAGGKNEKLFF.

The V gene is TRBV18, the J gene TRBJ1-4, with no clear D. V lost 3 bases, J lost 7 bases, and 15 bases lay in between. CDR3 length equals 15 residues. The germline CDR1 and CDR2 sequences are KGHSH and LQKENI. CDR3 sequence reads: CASSPGSGNGEKLFF. The CDR3 DNA follows: TGTGCCAGCTCACCCGGGAGTGGAAACGGTGAAAAACTGTTTTTT.

This clone was seen only once. V gene TRBV29-1 combines with J gene TRBJ2-5; TRBD2 matches 7 bases. The CDR3 is 15 amino acids. Unmatched junction bases numbered 10, after V lost 4 bases and J lost 2 bases. Germline CDR1 and CDR2: SQVTM and ANQGSEA. CDR3 residues: CSVAPAGLFQETQYF. CDR3 DNA sequence: TGCAGCGTTGCCCCAGCGGGACTGTTTCAAGAGACCCAGTACTTC.

The J gene is TRBJ1-2, the V gene TRBV5-6, with D unclear. V was cut by 5 bases and J by 0 bases, with 11 bases left in between. Germline lookup yields CDR1 SGHDT and CDR2 YYEEEE. The CDR3 is 14 residues long. For the CDR3, the DNA is TGTGCCAGCAGACTGAGCGGGGCTAACTATGGCTACACCTTC. Its translation: CASRLSGANYGYTF.

This clone occurred a few times. The chain recombines TRBV24-1 with TRBJ2-1; 11 positions match TRBD2. The V gene end was trimmed by 5 bases and the J gene end by 8 bases; junction bases not matched to a gene: 10. This CDR3 has 16 amino acids. Per the germline V gene, CDR1 is KGHDR and CDR2 is SFDVKD. CDR3 nucleotide sequence: TGTGCCACCAGTGTTTTAGCGGGAGGGCCCATCCATGAGCAGTTCTTC. It translates to CATSVLAGGPIHEQFF.

V and J are TRBV9 and TRBJ1-2, with a weak D call TRBD1 (5 bases). V lost 0 bases and J 2 bases, leaving 8 bases between the germline ends. Looked up from germline, CDR1 is SGDLS and CDR2 is YYNGEE. The CDR3 loop spans 14 amino acids. The CDR3 is CASSVASGNYGYTF. The CDR3 nucleotides are TGTGCCAGCAGCGTAGCCTCAGGGAACTATGGCTACACCTTC.

The rearrangement joins TRBV5-4 to TRBJ2-3, with a possible D match to TRBD1 (5 bases). The CDR3 consists of 15 residues. Germline V lookup: CDR1 SGHNT, CDR2 YYREEE (reference sequence). The V end was cut by 1 base, the J end by 4 bases, with 13 bases between. The CDR3 protein is CASSLRLQGADTQYF. The CDR3 DNA is TGTGCCAGCAGCTTGCGCCTCCAGGGTGCAGATACGCAGTATTTT.

V is TRBV19 and J is TRBJ2-7; D is perhaps TRBD1 (5 bases). The CDR3 contains 13 residues. V gave up 3 bases and J gave up 3 bases, with 9 bases separating them. From germline, CDR1 is LNHDA and CDR2 SQIVND (reference sequence). Written as DNA, the CDR3 is TGTGCCAGTAGTATGGGGCCGTACTACGAGCAGTACTTC. Amino acid sequence: CASSMGPYYEQYF.

The chain links TRBV19 to TRBJ1-1; D uncertain. Germline assignment: CDR1 LNHDA and CDR2 SQIVND (reference sequence). V dropped 8 bases and J dropped 1 base, with 26 bases sitting between them. There are 18 residues in the CDR3. The CDR3 sequence is CASSTRRVKGVQNTEAFF. CDR3 nucleotides: TGTGCCAGTTCTACGCGGAGGGTGAAGGGTGTCCAGAACACTGAAGCTTTCTTT.

DNA for the CDR3: TGTGCCAGCAGCCAAGAAGTCCGGCGGCCGAACACCGGGGAGCTGTTTTTT. Amino acids: CASSQEVRRPNTGELFF. This rearrangement joins TRBV4-2 to TRBJ2-2; D not certain. Germline assignment: CDR1 LGHNA and CDR2 YNFKEQ. The CDR3 runs 17 residues. Between the trimmed V and J ends, which lost 0 bases and 0 bases, there was a span of 11 bases.

Here the CDR3 DNA reads TGTGCCAGCAGTGAAGCGCTTGACAGTCAGGTTTTATCTGGCTACACCTTC. This sequence encodes CASSEALDSQVLSGYTF. The chain uses TRBV2 and TRBJ1-2; perhaps TRBD1 as D (5 bases). Trimming took off 0 bases at V and 7 bases at J, with 21 bases between the two ends. The CDR3 extends over 17 amino acids. The germline V gene has CDR1 SNHLY and CDR2 FYNNEI.